One sample yielded the 21 T cell receptor beta chains listed below, sequenced in a study of control samples from healthy donors and cancer patients. Data came from immunoSEQ multiplex PCR; TCRdb stores just in-frame clones and leaves some out. The sample lists around 110,000 clones, more than 75% occurring once. The sample was blood. The receptor set was obtained from a woman aged 70-85 years in good health.

Only one count was recorded for this clone. The V call is TRBV12-3 or TRBV12-4, the J call TRBJ2-2; possible D gene TRBD2, 6 bases. The CDR3 has 13 residues. V was shortened by 3 bases and J by 6 bases, with 8 bases between the two germline ends. This CDR3 is CASSLGGPGELFF. CDR3 in DNA: TGTGCCAGCAGTTTGGGAGGACCCGGGGAGCTGTTTTTT.

The gene calls are TRBV19 and TRBJ1-3; 8 nucleotides line up with TRBD1. CDR3 size: 17 residues. The germline V gene has CDR1 LNHDA and CDR2 SQIVND (reference sequence). V lost 5 bases to trimming and J lost 0 bases; unmatched junction nucleotides: 9. The DNA of the CDR3 is TGTGCCAGTAGTCCGCGGGACAGGCCCGCCTCTGGAAACACCATATATTTT. Its translation: CASSPRDRPASGNTIYF.

The sample holds a few counts of this clone. The same CDR3 can be traced to other DNA sequences in this sample. The chain couples TRBV7-9 to TRBJ1-1, with D hard to call. This CDR3 is built from 12 residues. V was trimmed by 5 bases and J by 6 bases, leaving 10 bases between them. Looked up from germline, CDR1 is SEHNR and CDR2 is FQNEAQ (reference sequence). This chain's CDR3 is CASSPPGPEAFF. The DNA of the CDR3 is TGTGCCAGCAGCCCCCCCGGACCTGAAGCTTTCTTT.

V gene TRBV6-5 combines with J gene TRBJ1-5; D perhaps matches TRBD1 (6 bases). The V end was cut by 6 bases, the J end by 7 bases, with 13 bases between. Germline V CDR1 and CDR2: MNHEY, SVGAGI. CDR3 size: 13 residues. The CDR3 nucleotides read TGTGCCAGCAGACAGGGAGGAGGGCAGCCCCAGCATTTT. This translates into CASRQGGGQPQHF.

J is TRBJ2-7 and V is TRBV7-2, with D tentatively TRBD1 (5 bases). Germline CDR1 reads SGHTA; CDR2 reads FQGNSA. Trimming removed 4 bases at V and 12 bases at J, with 16 bases between. The CDR3 extends over 12 amino acids. The CDR3 DNA is TGTGCCAGCAGCTCCGAAAGGGCAGGGCGGTACTTC. Protein product: CASSSERAGRYF.

The V gene is TRBV2, the J gene TRBJ2-3, with D uncertain. Trimming cost V 7 bases and J 3 bases, with 5 bases left between them. The CDR3 totals 11 residues. Per the germline V gene, CDR1 is SNHLY and CDR2 is FYNNEI. The CDR3 region has the DNA TGTGCCAGCACCCCTACAGATACGCAGTATTTT. Translated, it gives CASTPTDTQYF. Full variable domain (remainder filled in from reference TRBV2 and TRBJ2-3): EPEVTQTPSHQVTQMGQEVILRCVPISNHLYFYWYRQILGQKVEFLVSFYNNEISEKSEIFDDQFSVERPDGSNFTLKIRSTKLEDSAMYFCASTPTDTQYFGPGTRLTVL.

This chain uses TRBV6-2 or TRBV6-3 with TRBJ1-2; D unclear. CDR1 and CDR2 (germline): MNHEY, SVGEGT. The V end lost 0 bases, the J end lost 4 bases, and 9 bases lay between the germline ends. This CDR3 spans 14 amino acids. The DNA of the CDR3 is TGTGCCAGCAGTTACTCAACCTCCATCTATGGCTACACCTTC. It specifies CASSYSTSIYGYTF.

V is TRBV12-3 or TRBV12-4 and J is TRBJ1-2; D possibly corresponds to TRBD1 (5 bases). The ends were cut back, 7 bases at V and 7 bases at J, with 13 bases in the middle. The CDR3 sequence is 12 residues long. The CDR3 sequence: CASTGGGSGYTF. In DNA form, the CDR3 reads TGTGCCAGCACCGGTGGGGGGAGTGGCTACACCTTC.

The chain joins TRBV11-1 to TRBJ1-6; 10 nucleotides match TRBD1. Germline V CDR1 and CDR2: SGHAT, FQDESV (reference sequence). Trimming took 5 bases from V and 10 from J; bases not matched to a gene: 5. The CDR3 is 14 residues long. The CDR3 DNA sequence: TGTGCCAGCAGCAAGACAGGGGGCGCATCACCCCTCCACTTT. Its translation: CASSKTGGASPLHF.

The chain recombines TRBV7-2 with TRBJ1-2; TRBD1 agrees at 12 bases. This CDR3 has 17 residues. The J segment lost 4 bases and the V segment lost 4 bases, leaving 10 bases of the junction unmatched. Germline values: CDR1 SGHTA, CDR2 FQGNSA. CDR3 residues: CASSYRGTGGASYGYTF. For the CDR3, the DNA is TGTGCCAGCAGCTACAGAGGGACAGGGGGCGCGAGCTATGGCTACACCTTC.

This chain joins TRBV10-2 and TRBJ1-5; 7 bases agree with TRBD1. The trim removed 5 bases at V and 9 bases at J, leaving 13 bases unmatched. Germline V gives CDR1 WSHSY, CDR2 SAAADI. The CDR3 contains 15 residues. The CDR3 DNA follows: TGCGCCAGCAGTCCTGGGACAGCCTCCGAGGGGCCCCAGCATTTT. Translating gives CASSPGTASEGPQHF.

This sequence joins TRBV19 and TRBJ2-2, with D perhaps being TRBD1 or TRBD2 (7 bases each). V lost 7 bases and J lost 7, with 13 bases in between. In germline, CDR1 is LNHDA, CDR2 SQIVND (reference sequence). CDR3 length equals 13 residues. CDR3 coding DNA: TGTGCCAGTACCCAGGGGGGGTACGGGGAGCTGTTTTTT. This gives the protein CASTQGGYGELFF.

CDR3 nucleotide sequence: TGTGCCAGCTCACCAGCTCAGGGTAGGCTAGTCGGGTCCTACAATGAGCAGTTCTTC. Amino acid sequence: CASSPAQGRLVGSYNEQFF. The V and J genes are TRBV18 and TRBJ2-1; D perhaps matches TRBD1 (5 bases). Germline CDR1 and CDR2: KGHSH and LQKENI. Trimming shortened V by 2 bases and J by 1 base, and 21 bases separated the two germline ends. This CDR3 comprises 19 residues.

The V and J genes are TRBV7-2 and TRBJ1-3; TRBD1 matches 7 bases. Per germline, CDR1 SGHTA and CDR2 FQGNSA. With V trimmed by 5 bases and J by 1 base, 8 bases remained unmatched. The CDR3 spans 16 residues. CDR3 loop: CASSKTGIQSGNTIYF. DNA for the CDR3: TGTGCCAGCAGCAAGACAGGGATCCAATCTGGAAACACCATATATTTT.

The gene calls are TRBV5-6 and TRBJ2-6; D is perhaps TRBD1 or TRBD2 (5 bases each). This CDR3 has 18 residues. V was cut by 2 bases and J by 0 bases, with 15 bases left in between. Per germline, CDR1 SGHDT and CDR2 YYEEEE. The DNA of the CDR3 is TGTGCCAGCAGCTTTTGGTCAGGGACCATCTCTGGGGCCAACGTCCTGACTTTC. As protein: CASSFWSGTISGANVLTF.

This clone was observed a few times. The chain employs TRBV7-8 and TRBJ2-5, with D perhaps TRBD1 (5 bases). The germline V gene encodes CDR1 SGHVS and CDR2 FQNEAQ. V was shortened by 4 bases and J by 2 bases, with 11 bases between the two germline ends. This CDR3 is 14 amino acids long. The CDR3 region has the DNA TGTGCCAGCAGCTACGGACACATACAAGAGACCCAGTACTTC. Translated, it gives CASSYGHIQETQYF.

CDR3 in DNA: TGCGCCAGCAGCCGGGACAGTTACGGGGAGCTGTTTTTT. It codes for CASSRDSYGELFF. The rearrangement links TRBV4-3 to TRBJ2-2; 7 bases are shared with TRBD1. This CDR3 has 13 residues. With 4 bases clipped from V and 7 bases from J, the junction kept 3 bases outside the gene matches. Looked up from germline, CDR1 is LGHNA and CDR2 is YSLEER.

Points on this clone: Lacking the conserved final phenylalanine or tryptophan, this CDR3 likely reflects a read error. This chain links TRBV3-1 (or the pseudogene TRBV3-2) with TRBJ1-1, with D perhaps matching TRBD1 (5 bases). V dropped 2 bases and J dropped 1 base, with 11 bases sitting between them. Germline CDR1 LGHDT, CDR2 YNNKEL (reference sequence). This CDR3 has 15 residues. The CDR3 region has the DNA TGTGCCAGCAGCCAAAGGGGAGGGGCGAACACTGAAGCTTTCTCT. Its protein product is CASSQRGGANTEAFS.

The gene calls are TRBV15 and TRBJ2-5; no definite D call. CDR1 and CDR2 from the germline V gene are LNHNV and YYDKDF (reference sequence). The V end lost 0 bases, the J end lost 9 bases, and 17 bases lay between the germline ends. The CDR3 loop spans 15 amino acids. The CDR3: CATSRDHRQKLAQYF. CDR3 sequence (DNA): TGTGCCACCAGCAGAGATCACCGACAAAAATTGGCCCAGTACTTC.

The chain joins TRBV3-1 (or the pseudogene TRBV3-2) to TRBJ2-2, with D perhaps TRBD1 (5 bases). This CDR3 contains 16 residues. V lost 0 bases and J 3 bases, leaving 11 bases between the germline ends. The germline CDR1 and CDR2 sequences are LGHDT and YNNKEL (reference sequence). CDR3 bases: TGTGCCAGCAGCCAAGACGGGCAGGGATACACCGGGGAGCTGTTTTTT. Amino acid sequence: CASSQDGQGYTGELFF.

V gene TRBV19 combines with J gene TRBJ1-6, with 9 positions matching TRBD1. The CDR3 is 16 residues long. V was clipped by 1 base and J by 9 bases; unmatched bases: 7. Germline CDR1 LNHDA, CDR2 SQIVND (reference sequence). The DNA for the CDR3 is TGTGCCAGTAGTATAGGGTCGGGACAGGGAGGTTCACCCCTCCACTTT. Its protein product is CASSIGSGQGGSPLHF.